The sequence of this T cell receptor beta chain was determined in a study of blood T cell repertoires in COVID-19. Study context: COVID-19 samples collected from the United States, Italy and Spain covered acute and convalescent phases. T cells, B-cell-depleted T cells, or PBMCs provided the cDNA or gDNA that served as material.

In the source study's methods: Reference gene primer amplification gave nucleated cell count estimates. Sequencing was performed with immunoSEQ multiplex PCR; in TCRdb, only in-frame clones are kept and a portion is missing. V, J and clone size were drawn from that table, and D and trimming were deduced from the DNA. Among under 200,000 clones listed, approximately 86% were seen once. This clone is a singleton in its sample. The Seattle patients joined while their infection was active and were tracked longitudinally afterward. Germline V gene lookup returns CDR1 LNHDA and CDR2 SQIVND (reference sequence). Trimming left V 6 bases short and J 7 bases short, with 15 bases between. The CDR3 runs to 14 residues.

The specimen was peripheral blood. The chain couples TRBV19 to TRBJ1-4, with D tentatively TRBD1 (6 bases). This clonotype was obtained from a man in his 60s with COVID-19, enrolled during active disease. CDR3 DNA sequence: TGTGCCAGTAGGGCCGGGACACGGATTGAAAAACTGTTTTTT. Translated, it gives CASRAGTRIEKLFF.